The 24 T cell receptor beta chains in this list originate from one sample, sequenced in a study of beta chain features in type 1 diabetes. Study-level points and caveats: All four CD4+ subsets of Type 1 diabetes patients contained TCRB CDR3s that were moderately but significantly shorter.

Their antigens remain unidentified. Reverse transcription of all isolated RNA meant that expressed TCRB transcripts were sequenced. Profiling relied on immunoSEQ multiplex PCR, and the TCRdb table lists in-frame clones only, not all of them. The sample has under 300,000 clones, about 15% seen once. Input material: naive CD4+ T cells from blood. Source of these receptors: a man aged 25-45 years with type 1 diabetes.

The rearrangement uses TRBV11-2 and TRBJ2-7; the D is unclear. The CDR3 is 14 residues long. Between the trimmed V and J ends, which lost 0 bases and 2 bases, there was a span of 8 bases. The V gene's germline CDR1 is SGHAT and CDR2 FQNNGV. CDR3 protein: CASSLDILAYEQYF. CDR3 nucleotide sequence: TGTGCCAGCAGCTTAGACATCCTAGCCTACGAGCAGTACTTC.

The chain is built from TRBV5-4 and TRBJ2-1; a possible D gene is TRBD1 (6 bases). Germline V gene lookup returns CDR1 SGHNT and CDR2 YYREEE (reference sequence). Deletions cut 4 bases from V and 7 bases from J, with 15 bases between. The CDR3 spans 14 residues. CDR3 in amino acids: CASSLVGGWNEQFF. In DNA, the CDR3 is TGTGCCAGCAGCCTAGTAGGGGGTTGGAATGAGCAGTTCTTC.

CDR3 sequence: CASSHRQGTNTGELFF. CDR3 coding DNA: TGTGCCAGCAGCCATAGACAGGGGACTAACACCGGGGAGCTGTTTTTT. The rearrangement links TRBV11-2 to TRBJ2-2; 8 bases map to TRBD1. CDR1 SGHAT and CDR2 FQNNGV come from the germline V gene. The CDR3 extends over 16 amino acids. With V trimmed by 5 bases and J by 2 bases, 7 bases remained unmatched.

In DNA, the CDR3 is TGTGCCAGCAGCCGTTCACAGGGGGCAATTAATGAAAAACTGTTTTTT. It specifies CASSRSQGAINEKLFF. This rearrangement joins TRBV9 to TRBJ1-4, with 9 bases aligning to TRBD1. Losses at the gene ends were 4 bases for V and 4 bases for J; bases not matched to a gene: 8. The CDR3 extends over 16 amino acids. Germline-derived CDR1 and CDR2 are SGDLS and YYNGEE.

This clone was counted a single time. The gene calls are TRBV2 and TRBJ2-5, with 7 bases fitting TRBD1. The CDR3 is 14 residues long. From germline, CDR1 is SNHLY and CDR2 FYNNEI. V trimming: 5 bases; J trimming: 2 bases; junction bases outside the gene matches: 5. CDR3 sequence (DNA): TGTGCCAGCAGTACGGACAGGCGTCAAGAGACCCAGTACTTC. It specifies CASSTDRRQETQYF.

DNA of the CDR3: TGTGCCAGTAGTAGTTTGGGACAGGGTCGGGATCAGCCCCAGCATTTT. Translation gives CASSSLGQGRDQPQHF. The rearrangement links TRBV19 to TRBJ1-5, with TRBD1 identical over 9 bases. V shed 4 bases and J 5 bases; nucleotides not matched to a gene: 9. The CDR3 length is 16 residues. CDR1 is LNHDA, CDR2 SQIVND, per germline (reference sequence).

V gene TRBV7-9 combines with J gene TRBJ2-5, with 11 positions matching TRBD2. The germline CDR1 and CDR2 sequences are SEHNR and FQNEAQ (reference sequence). J lost 0 bases, V lost 5 bases, and 5 bases had no gene match. This CDR3 has 16 amino acids. The CDR3, as DNA: TGTGCCAGCAGCGCGCGACTAGCGGGATACCAAGAGACCCAGTACTTC. It translates to CASSARLAGYQETQYF.

The chain couples TRBV5-4 to TRBJ2-2; D gene uncertain. From germline, CDR1 is SGHNT and CDR2 YYREEE (reference sequence). This CDR3 comprises 13 residues. V shed 4 bases and J shed 2 bases, with 6 bases lying between them. In nucleotides, the CDR3 is TGTGCCAGCAGCCCCAGTAACACCGGGGAGCTGTTTTTT. Encoded protein: CASSPSNTGELFF.

This rearrangement joins TRBV25-1 to TRBJ2-7, with 7 bases matching TRBD1. Per germline, CDR1 MGHDK and CDR2 SYGVNS. The CDR3 is made up of 14 amino acids. J was trimmed by 5 bases and V by 0 bases; bases with no gene match: 4. CDR3 loop: CASSEYQGENEQYF. The CDR3 nucleotides read TGTGCCAGCAGTGAATATCAGGGGGAAAACGAGCAGTACTTC.

This clone was seen a few times. This chain uses TRBV7-9 with TRBJ2-7; 11 bases are shared with TRBD2. The CDR3 has 15 residues. Unmatched junction bases numbered 7, after V lost 7 bases and J lost 2 bases. Germline assignment: CDR1 SEHNR and CDR2 FQNEAQ (reference sequence). CDR3: CASTLAGGPAYEQYF. The CDR3 DNA follows: TGTGCCAGCACTTTAGCGGGAGGGCCTGCCTACGAGCAGTACTTC.

This clone was detected a few times. A junction end diverges from the germline sequence, so it may reflect a read error. The V gene is TRBV2, the J gene TRBJ2-5; 7 bases fit TRBD1. Looked up from germline, CDR1 is SNHLY and CDR2 is FYNNEI. The CDR3 loop spans 13 amino acids. DNA for the CDR3: TGTGCCAGCAGCGAAGACAGGGAAGAGACCCAGTACTTC. Protein product: CASSEDREETQYF.

V is TRBV6-1 and J is TRBJ2-7; no reliable D call. The germline CDR1 and CDR2 sequences are MNHNS and SASEGT. The CDR3 extends over 14 amino acids. The germline V and J ends were trimmed by 5 bases and 0 bases, with 11 bases remaining between them. The CDR3 sequence: CASSTSDSSYEQYF. CDR3 nucleotide sequence: TGTGCCAGCAGTACGAGTGATTCCTCCTACGAGCAGTACTTC.

The rearrangement uses TRBV6-1 and TRBJ2-5; 7 bases map to TRBD2. Germline CDR1 reads MNHNS; CDR2 reads SASEGT. There are 13 residues in the CDR3. J was trimmed by 5 bases and V by 7 bases; bases with no gene match: 7. As DNA, the CDR3 is TGTGCCAGCAAGTGGGCAGCGGGGGAGACCCAGTACTTC. It codes for CASKWAAGETQYF.

This clone has just a few counts. A read error may produce the germline difference seen at one junction end. The V gene is TRBV15, the J gene TRBJ1-4; D is ambiguous. The CDR3 length is 14 residues. CDR1 and CDR2 (germline): LNHNV, YYDKDF (reference sequence). This CDR3 reads CATSRDKFSEVLFF. The CDR3 DNA follows: TGTGCCACCAGTAGAGATAAGTTTAGCGAAGTACTGTTTTTT.

This chain joins TRBV2 and TRBJ2-5; the D gene is possibly TRBD1 (6 bases). The V and J ends lost 8 bases and 4 bases respectively, with 14 bases between them. The CDR3 contains 13 residues. From germline, CDR1 is SNHLY and CDR2 FYNNEI. The CDR3 DNA is TGTGCCAGCCTTGCAGGACAGCGAGAGACCCAGTACTTC. This gives the protein CASLAGQRETQYF.

The chain uses TRBV9 and TRBJ2-5; no clear D gene. The CDR3 spans 12 residues. Germline-derived CDR1 and CDR2 are SGDLS and YYNGEE. V lost 4 bases and J 0 bases, leaving 4 bases between the germline ends. The CDR3 spells CASSLNQETQYF. The CDR3 DNA is TGTGCCAGCAGCCTAAACCAAGAGACCCAGTACTTC.

This rearrangement joins TRBV11-2 to TRBJ2-7; TRBD1 might be the D (6 bases). CDR1 SGHAT and CDR2 FQNNGV come from the germline V gene. V gave up 3 bases and J gave up 1 base, with 10 bases separating them. This CDR3 has 14 amino acids. Written as DNA, the CDR3 is TGTGCCAGCAGCTTCGAGGACAGATCCTACGAGCAGTACTTC. Its translation: CASSFEDRSYEQYF.

This clone appeared a single time. The chain is built from TRBV11-3 and TRBJ2-2; 10 bases line up with TRBD1. Trimming at V came to 5 bases and at J to 4 bases, leaving 7 bases not matched to a gene. Germline V lookup: CDR1 SGHNT, CDR2 YENEEA. The CDR3 sequence is 16 residues long. The CDR3 loop is CASSARDRGSTGELFF. CDR3 bases: TGTGCCAGCAGCGCCCGGGACAGGGGTAGCACCGGGGAGCTGTTTTTT.

This clone occurred a few times. This chain links TRBV15 with TRBJ1-2; the D is unclear. The CDR3 has 15 amino acids. Trimming removed 0 bases at V and 8 bases at J, with 16 bases between. Germline loops: CDR1 LNHNV, CDR2 YYDKDF (reference sequence). The CDR3 region is CATSRDPQAPGGYTF. CDR3 sequence (DNA): TGTGCCACCAGCAGAGATCCCCAGGCCCCGGGGGGCTACACCTTC.

This clone was seen a few times. The chain has TRBV5-1 and TRBJ2-7, with 10 bases lining up with TRBD1. The CDR3 loop spans 16 amino acids. The germline gives CDR1 SGHRS, CDR2 YFSETQ. V gave up 4 bases and J gave up 0 bases; unmatched junction bases: 7. CDR3 loop: CASSPRTGGLSYEQYF. The CDR3 DNA is TGCGCCAGCAGCCCCCGGACAGGGGGGCTCTCCTACGAGCAGTACTTC.

CDR3 amino acids: CASSGGQGSPEAFF. Written as DNA, the CDR3 is TGCGCCAGCAGCGGAGGACAGGGGTCGCCCGAAGCTTTCTTT. The V call is TRBV5-1, the J call TRBJ1-1; 9 bases align to TRBD1. The germline gives CDR1 SGHRS, CDR2 YFSETQ. Trimming removed 4 bases from V and 8 bases from J; junction bases left unmatched: 9. This CDR3 has 14 residues.

This CDR3 reads CASSRDRIMNTEAFF. In DNA form, the CDR3 reads TGTGCCAGCAGTCGGGACAGAATTATGAACACTGAAGCTTTCTTT. The chain carries TRBV2 and TRBJ1-1; 7 bases agree with TRBD1. V gave up 5 bases and J gave up 0 bases; unmatched junction bases: 6. The germline gives CDR1 SNHLY, CDR2 FYNNEI. The CDR3 runs 15 residues.

This clone was counted between two and nine times. V gene TRBV12-5 combines with J gene TRBJ1-5, with D perhaps matching TRBD1 (5 bases). Trimming stripped 4 bases from V and 4 bases from J, with 8 bases between. The germline gives CDR1 LGHNT, CDR2 FRNRAP. The CDR3 extends over 13 amino acids. CDR3 loop: CASGSRGNQPQHF. The CDR3 DNA follows: TGTGCTAGTGGTTCCCGGGGGAATCAGCCCCAGCATTTT.

CDR3 DNA: TGTGCCAGCGAAGAGGGAGGACAGGGCTACAATGAGCAGTTCTTC. This translates into CASEEGGQGYNEQFF. The chain carries TRBV13 and TRBJ2-1; TRBD1 matches 8 bases. In germline, CDR1 is PRHDT, CDR2 FYEKMQ (reference sequence). This CDR3 comprises 15 residues. Losses at the gene ends were 8 bases for V and 3 bases for J; bases not matched to a gene: 9. The whole variable domain, filled in from reference TRBV13 and TRBJ2-1, reads AAGVIQSPRHLIKEKRETATLKCYPIPRHDTVYWYQQGPGQDPQFLISFYEKMQSDKGSIPDRFSAQQFSDYHSELNMSSLELGDSALYFCASEEGGQGYNEQFFGPGTRLTVL.